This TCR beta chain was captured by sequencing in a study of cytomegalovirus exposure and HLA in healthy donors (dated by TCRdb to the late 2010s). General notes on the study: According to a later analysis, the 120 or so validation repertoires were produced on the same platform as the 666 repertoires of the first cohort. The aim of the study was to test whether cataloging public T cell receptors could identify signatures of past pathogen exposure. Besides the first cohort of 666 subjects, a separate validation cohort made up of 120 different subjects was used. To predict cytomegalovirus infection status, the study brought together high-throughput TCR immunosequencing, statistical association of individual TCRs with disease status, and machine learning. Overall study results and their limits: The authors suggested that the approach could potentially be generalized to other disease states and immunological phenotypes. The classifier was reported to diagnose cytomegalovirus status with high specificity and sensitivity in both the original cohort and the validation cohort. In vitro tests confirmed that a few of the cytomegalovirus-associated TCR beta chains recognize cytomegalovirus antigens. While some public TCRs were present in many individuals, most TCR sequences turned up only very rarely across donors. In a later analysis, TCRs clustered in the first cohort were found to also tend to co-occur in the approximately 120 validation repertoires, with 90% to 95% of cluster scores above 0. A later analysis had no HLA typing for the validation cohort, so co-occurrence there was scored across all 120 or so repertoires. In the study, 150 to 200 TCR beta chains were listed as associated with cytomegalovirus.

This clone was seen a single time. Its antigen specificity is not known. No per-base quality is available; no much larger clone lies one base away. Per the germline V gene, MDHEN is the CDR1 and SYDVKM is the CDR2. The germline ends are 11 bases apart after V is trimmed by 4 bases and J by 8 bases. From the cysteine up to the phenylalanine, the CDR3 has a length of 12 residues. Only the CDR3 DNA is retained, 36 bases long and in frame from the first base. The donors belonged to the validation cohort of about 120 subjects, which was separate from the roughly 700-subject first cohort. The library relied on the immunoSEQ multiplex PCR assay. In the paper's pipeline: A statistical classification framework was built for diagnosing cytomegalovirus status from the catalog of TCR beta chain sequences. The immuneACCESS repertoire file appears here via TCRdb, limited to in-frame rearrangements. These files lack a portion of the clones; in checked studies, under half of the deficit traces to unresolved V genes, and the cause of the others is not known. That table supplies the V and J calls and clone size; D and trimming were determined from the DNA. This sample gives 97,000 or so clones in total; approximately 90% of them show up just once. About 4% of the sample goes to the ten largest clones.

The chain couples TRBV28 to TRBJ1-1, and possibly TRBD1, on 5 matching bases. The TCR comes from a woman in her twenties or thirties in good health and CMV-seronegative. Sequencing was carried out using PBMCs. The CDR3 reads CASSSSPGEAFF. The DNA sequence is TGTGCCAGCAGTTCATCGCCAGGGGAAGCTTTCTTT.